This T cell receptor beta chain was sequenced during a study of blood T cell repertoires in COVID-19. The overall study: COVID-19 samples collected from the United States, Italy and Spain covered acute and convalescent phases.

Original handling: From reference gene primer amplification, estimates of nucleated cell counts were derived. Libraries were prepared by immunoSEQ multiplex PCR; TCRdb keeps only in-frame clonotypes and omits some of them. The DNA gave D and trimming, while V, J and clone size come from that table. The top ten hold approximately 11% of the sample, which has 130,000 to 150,000 clones, around 86% seen once. The V gene's germline CDR1 is LNHNV and CDR2 YYDKDF (reference sequence). The CDR3 consists of 11 residues. Trimming cost V 4 bases and J 11 bases, with 11 bases left between them. The chain joins TRBV15 to TRBJ1-1; D uncertain. Material for sequencing was PBMCs or T cells enriched from blood (not recorded which). The TCR was taken from a man between 60 and 75 years old who had recovered from COVID-19. The CDR3 spells CATSNQKRAFF. The CDR3 bases are TGTGCCACCAGCAATCAAAAACGGGCTTTCTTT.